This TCR beta chain is drawn from a study of Graves' ophthalmopathy and Graves' hyperthyroidism. Investigators amplified TCR beta CDR3 regions from RNA transcripts. HTBI primers were used in a first-round RT-PCR, which preceded a second-round multiplex PCR. Using its own MiXCR run on the multiplex PCR reads, TCRdb lists one record per CDR3 protein. The top ten clones hold under 55% of a sample with a few hundred thousand distinct CDR3 sequences, approximately 21% of them seen once. Study-wide results and caveats: Ophthalmopathy progression was predicted with 55% to 71% sensitivity and approximately 79% specificity. Clonotypes were expanded in thyroid at above 0.001 frequency, and most also appeared in blood.

CDR3 length equals 14 residues. Looked up from germline, CDR1 is MDHEN and CDR2 is SYDVKM. V lost 7 bases and J lost 1, with 11 bases in between. This clonotype was seen many times. Its antigen remains unknown. This receptor was identified in a woman between 50 and 59 years old with Graves' ophthalmopathy. Material for sequencing was peripheral blood. This sequence joins TRBV28 and TRBJ1-5; a possible D gene is TRBD1 (5 bases). The CDR3 nucleotides are TGTGCCAGCACTCAGGGAATAAGCAATCAGCCCCAGCATTTT. This codes for CASTQGISNQPQHF.